This paragraph covers one TCR beta chain sequence. Its antigen is undetermined. This sample was taken from a study of T cell repertoires in cytomegalovirus infection. As for the study in general: The public TCR beta signatures pointed to both CMV infection and matching HLA type.

Study-wide findings and caveats: The ex vivo response was dominated by HLA-C-restricted CMV-specific TCR beta clonotypes. Summed frequency of public TCR beta families distinguished CMV carriers with the relevant HLA.

TCRdb processed the reads anew with MiXCR; each CDR3 protein has one entry. Of hundreds of thousands of distinct CDR3 sequences listed, 20% to 25% are singletons. The CDR3 runs 14 residues. V lost 2 bases to trimming and J lost 5 bases; unmatched junction nucleotides: 3. The receptor was isolated from a human donor in good health (CMV status not recorded). Some clones in this sample may be carry-over from other donors' samples. V gene TRBV23-1 combines with J gene TRBJ2-1; 7 bases are shared with TRBD2. TRBV23-1 is filed as an ORF, its function uncertain. The sample taken for sequencing was CD8+ T cells from PBMCs. The CDR3 DNA follows: TGCGCCAGCAGTCAAGGAGCGGGGAACAATGAGCAGTTCTTC. Protein: CASSQGAGNNEQFF.